This T cell receptor (beta chain) was observed in a study of control samples from healthy donors and cancer patients. From germline, CDR1 is LGHDT and CDR2 YNNKEL (reference sequence). The CDR3 extends over 14 amino acids. V lost 1 base to trimming and J lost 4 bases, with 8 bases between them. Generated by immunoSEQ multiplex PCR, the TCRdb table keeps only in-frame clones and is missing some. Among fewer than 90,000 clones listed, about 87% were seen once. Sequences were obtained from blood. This TCR was recovered from a man aged 50 to 60 in good health. This rearrangement joins TRBV3-1 (or the pseudogene TRBV3-2) to TRBJ1-5; D call uncertain. CDR3 sequence: CASSQGQENQPQHF. The CDR3 DNA sequence: TGTGCCAGCAGCCAAGGTCAGGAAAATCAGCCCCAGCATTTT.